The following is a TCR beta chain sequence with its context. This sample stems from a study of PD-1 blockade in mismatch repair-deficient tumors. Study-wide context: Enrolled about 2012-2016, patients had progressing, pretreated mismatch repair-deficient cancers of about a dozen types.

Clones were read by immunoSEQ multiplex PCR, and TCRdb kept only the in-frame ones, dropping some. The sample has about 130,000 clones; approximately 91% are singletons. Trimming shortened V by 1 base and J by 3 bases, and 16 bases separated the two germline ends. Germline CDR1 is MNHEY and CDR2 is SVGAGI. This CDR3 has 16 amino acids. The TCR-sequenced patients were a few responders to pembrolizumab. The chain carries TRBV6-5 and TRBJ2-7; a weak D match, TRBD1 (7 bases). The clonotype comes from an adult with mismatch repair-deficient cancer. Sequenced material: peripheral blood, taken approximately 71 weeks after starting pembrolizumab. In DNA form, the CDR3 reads TGTGCCAGCAGTTACTTCAGACCTCAGGGGGGCTACGAGCAGTACTTC. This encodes CASSYFRPQGGYEQYF.